This is a list of T cell receptor beta chains from one sample in a study of beta chain features in type 1 diabetes. TCRdb's table, derived via immunoSEQ multiplex PCR, lists solely in-frame clones and lacks some. The profile shows 200,000 to 300,000 clones, roughly 22% of them singletons. The source material was naive CD4+ T cells from blood. These receptors all come from a woman between 40 and 50 years old with type 1 diabetes. Each CDR3 is given with its conserved first and last residue. D genes are given only for firm matches. Size tells how often a clone was seen (once, few, many) or the class of an expanded clone, and some rows leave it out.

clone size,D gene,J gene,V gene,CDR3 protein,CDR3 DNA
few,NA,TRBJ2-7,TRBV5-4,CASSRRGRVGAPSYEQYF,TGTGCCAGCAGCCGGAGGGGCAGGGTTGGGGCCCCCTCCTACGAGCAGTACTTC
few,NA,TRBJ2-2,TRBV9,CASSAYSGGELFF,TGTGCCAGCAGCGCCTATTCCGGCGGGGAGCTGTTTTTT
few,TRBD1,TRBJ2-1,TRBV18,CASWPGTGVGNEQFF,TGTGCCAGCTGGCCCGGGACAGGAGTGGGCAATGAGCAGTTCTTC
few,TRBD1,TRBJ2-7,TRBV28,CASSPRQGSYEQYF,TGTGCCAGCAGCCCCCGACAGGGATCCTACGAGCAGTACTTC
few,NA,TRBJ2-5,TRBV28,CASRGGETQYF,TGTGCCAGCAGGGGGGGAGAGACCCAGTACTTC
NA,TRBD2,TRBJ2-7,TRBV28,CASRLAGYYEQYF,TGTGCCAGCAGGCTAGCGGGGTACTACGAGCAGTACTTC
NA,NA,TRBJ2-1,TRBV14,CASSTRGSSYNEQFF,TGTGCCAGCAGTACAAGGGGGAGCTCCTACAATGAGCAGTTCTTC
NA,NA,TRBJ2-6,TRBV6-5,CASSYGSSGANVLTF,TGTGCCAGCAGTTACGGCAGCTCTGGGGCCAACGTCCTGACTTTC
NA,TRBD1,TRBJ1-2,TRBV7-2,CASSQGQTVPGYTF,TGTGCCAGCAGCCAGGGACAGACAGTACCCGGCTACACCTTC
NA,NA,TRBJ1-3,TRBV9,CASSAAQTPSGNTIYF,TGTGCCAGCAGCGCAGCACAGACACCCTCTGGAAACACCATATATTTT
NA,TRBD1,TRBJ1-5,TRBV28,CASSQDRDYQPQHF,TGTGCCAGCTCCCAGGACAGGGATTATCAGCCCCAGCATTTT
NA,NA,TRBJ1-6,TRBV5-4,CASSLPPGGANSPLHF,TGTGCCAGCAGCCTGCCCCCGGGGGGGGCAAATTCACCCCTCCACTTT
few,TRBD2,TRBJ2-1,TRBV6-5,CASSYQTSGRPHEQFF,TGTGCCAGCAGTTACCAGACTAGCGGGAGACCGCATGAGCAGTTCTTC
NA,TRBD2,TRBJ2-7,TRBV7-2,CASGLAGGPAYEQYF,TGTGCCAGCGGACTAGCGGGGGGGCCGGCCTACGAGCAGTACTTC
NA,NA,TRBJ1-2,TRBV5-1,CASSPGEEYGYTF,TGCGCCAGCAGCCCCGGCGAGGAGTATGGCTACACCTTC
few,NA,TRBJ2-3,TRBV30,CAWTGSSTDTQYF,TGTGCCTGGACCGGGTCGAGCACAGATACGCAGTATTTT
few,TRBD1,TRBJ1-1,TRBV18,CASSPLGQGITEAFF,TGTGCCAGCTCACCCCTGGGACAGGGGATCACTGAAGCTTTCTTT
few,NA,TRBJ2-7,TRBV29-1,CSVVKTVAEQYF,TGCAGCGTTGTAAAGACTGTTGCCGAGCAGTACTTC
few,TRBD2,TRBJ2-3,TRBV5-1,CASRAMSGTPDTQYF,TGCGCCAGCAGGGCGATGAGCGGGACCCCAGATACGCAGTATTTT
NA,TRBD1,TRBJ2-3,TRBV7-9,CASSLGAGQGTDTQYF,TGTGCCAGCAGCTTAGGCGCCGGACAGGGCACAGATACGCAGTATTTT
NA,NA,TRBJ2-3,TRBV30,CAWSVRHLDTQYF,TGTGCCTGGAGTGTAAGACATTTGGATACGCAGTATTTT
few,NA,TRBJ1-5,TRBV4-2,CASSPAGSAQPQHF,TGTGCCAGCAGCCCCGCGGGGTCGGCTCAGCCCCAGCATTTT
NA,TRBD1,TRBJ1-5,TRBV29-1,CSFRDRGDSNQPQHF,TGCAGCTTCCGGGACAGGGGTGATAGCAATCAGCCCCAGCATTTT